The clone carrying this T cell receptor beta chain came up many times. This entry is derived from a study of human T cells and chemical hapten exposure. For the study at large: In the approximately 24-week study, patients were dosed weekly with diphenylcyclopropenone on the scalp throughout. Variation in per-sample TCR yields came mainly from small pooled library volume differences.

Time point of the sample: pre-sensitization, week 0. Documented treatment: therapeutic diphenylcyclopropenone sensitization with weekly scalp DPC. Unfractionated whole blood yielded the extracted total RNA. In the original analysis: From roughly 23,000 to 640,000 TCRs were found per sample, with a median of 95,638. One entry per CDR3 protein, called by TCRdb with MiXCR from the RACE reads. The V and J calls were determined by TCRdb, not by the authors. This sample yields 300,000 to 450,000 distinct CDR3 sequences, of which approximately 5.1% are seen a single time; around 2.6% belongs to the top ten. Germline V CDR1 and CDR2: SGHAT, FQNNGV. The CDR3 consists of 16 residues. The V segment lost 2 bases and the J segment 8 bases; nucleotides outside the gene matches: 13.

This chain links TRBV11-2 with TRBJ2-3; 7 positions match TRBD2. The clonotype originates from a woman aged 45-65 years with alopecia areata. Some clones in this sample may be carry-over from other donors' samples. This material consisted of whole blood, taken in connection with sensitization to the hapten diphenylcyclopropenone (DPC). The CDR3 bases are TGTGCCAGCAGCTTACCTCACAGCGGGGCCCAGCGTACGCAGTATTTT. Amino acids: CASSLPHSGAQRTQYF.